This T cell receptor beta chain was sequenced during a study of T-cell memory formation after mild COVID-19. Notes on the study in general: Contracting CD4+ clones lay largely in CM and EM, with CD8+ ones residing in EMRA.

TCRdb recomputed calls from the 5' RACE reads with MiXCR, one row per CDR3 protein. Among 340,000 or so distinct CDR3 sequences listed, about an eighth were seen once. This clonotype has at least ten counts. Its antigen remains unidentified. The CDR3 length is 14 residues. Trimming left V 0 bases short and J 4 bases short, with 8 bases between. Germline lookup yields CDR1 LGHNA and CDR2 YNFKEQ. This TCR came from a man aged 18 to 29 who had mild COVID-19 (a few samples of this study predate the infection). Cell type and time point are not known. The chain carries TRBV4-2 and TRBJ2-3; D is undetermined. The sample comprised PBMCs or a T cell subset sorted from them (not recorded which). The CDR3 sequence is CASSQEGSPDTQYF. The DNA of the CDR3 is TGTGCCAGCAGCCAAGAGGGTAGCCCAGATACGCAGTATTTT.